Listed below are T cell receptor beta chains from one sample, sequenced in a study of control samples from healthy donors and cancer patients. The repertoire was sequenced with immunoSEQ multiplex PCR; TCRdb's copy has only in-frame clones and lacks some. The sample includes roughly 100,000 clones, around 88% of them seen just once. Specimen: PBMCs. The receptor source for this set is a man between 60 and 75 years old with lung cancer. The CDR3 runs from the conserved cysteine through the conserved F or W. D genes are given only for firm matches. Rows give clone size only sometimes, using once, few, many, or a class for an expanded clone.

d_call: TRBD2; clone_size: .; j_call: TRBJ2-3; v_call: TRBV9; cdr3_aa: CASSASSGTSGGLTDTQYF; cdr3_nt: TGTGCCAGCAGCGCCTCCTCCGGTACTAGCGGGGGACTCACAGATACGCAGTATTTT
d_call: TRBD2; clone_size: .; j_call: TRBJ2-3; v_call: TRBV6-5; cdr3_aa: CASRLAGGGTDTQYF; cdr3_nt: TGTGCCAGCAGACTAGCGGGGGGAGGCACAGATACGCAGTATTTT
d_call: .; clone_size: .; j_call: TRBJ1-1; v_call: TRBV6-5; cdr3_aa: CASSYRSLRDTEAFF; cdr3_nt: TGTGCCAGCAGTTACAGGAGCCTCAGGGACACTGAAGCTTTCTTT
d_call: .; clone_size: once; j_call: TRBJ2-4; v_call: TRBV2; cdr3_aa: CASSEDRGAKNIQYF; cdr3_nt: TGTGCCAGCAGTGAAGATCGGGGGGCCAAAAACATTCAGTACTTC
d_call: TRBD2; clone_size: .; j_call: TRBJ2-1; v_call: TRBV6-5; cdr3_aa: CASSPGGIYNEQFF; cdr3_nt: TGTGCCAGCAGCCCGGGGGGGATCTACAATGAGCAGTTCTTC
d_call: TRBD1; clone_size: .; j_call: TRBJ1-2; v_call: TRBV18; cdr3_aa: CASSSTGDPNYGYTF; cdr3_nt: TGTGCCAGCTCTTCGACAGGGGACCCTAACTATGGCTACACCTTC
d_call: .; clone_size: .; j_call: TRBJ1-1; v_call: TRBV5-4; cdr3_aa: CASRKEESETEAFF; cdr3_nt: TGTGCCAGCAGAAAAGAAGAATCTGAGACTGAAGCTTTCTTT
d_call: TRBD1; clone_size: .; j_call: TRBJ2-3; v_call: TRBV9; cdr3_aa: CASSARGDRGADTQYF; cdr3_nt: TGTGCCAGCAGCGCCAGGGGAGACAGGGGGGCAGATACGCAGTATTTT
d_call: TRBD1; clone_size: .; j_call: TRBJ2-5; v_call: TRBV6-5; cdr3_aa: CASGGQGAQYF; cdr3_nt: TGTGCCAGCGGGGGACAGGGGGCCCAGTACTTC
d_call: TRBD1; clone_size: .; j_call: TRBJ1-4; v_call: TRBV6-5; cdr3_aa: CASSYRQGVNEKLFF; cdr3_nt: TGTGCCAGCAGTTATCGACAGGGCGTAAATGAAAAACTGTTTTTT
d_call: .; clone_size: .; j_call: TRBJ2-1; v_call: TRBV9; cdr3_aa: CASSVGWTGGRNEQFF; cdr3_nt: TGTGCCAGCAGCGTAGGATGGACTGGCGGACGAAATGAGCAGTTCTTC
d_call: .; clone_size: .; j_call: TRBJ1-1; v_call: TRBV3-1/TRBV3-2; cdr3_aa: CAVSRNTEAFF; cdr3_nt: TGTGCGGTTTCCCGGAACACTGAAGCTTTCTTT
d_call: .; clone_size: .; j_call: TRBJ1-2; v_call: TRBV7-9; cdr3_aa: CASSPPSGEEYGYTF; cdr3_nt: TGTGCCAGCAGCCCCCCATCGGGGGAGGAGTATGGCTACACCTTC
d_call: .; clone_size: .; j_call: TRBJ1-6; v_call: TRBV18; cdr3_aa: CASSPRLLTRWDNSPLHF; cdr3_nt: TGTGCCAGCTCACCCCGATTACTGACCAGGTGGGATAATTCACCCCTCCACTTT
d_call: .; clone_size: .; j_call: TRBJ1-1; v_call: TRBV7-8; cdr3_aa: CASSLVGRPTEAFF; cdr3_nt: TGTGCCAGCAGCTTAGTAGGCAGGCCCACTGAAGCTTTCTTT
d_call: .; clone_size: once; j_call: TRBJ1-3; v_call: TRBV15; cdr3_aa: CATSRDRGSGNTIYF; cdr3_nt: TGTGCCACCAGCAGAGATAGAGGGTCCGGAAACACCATATATTTT
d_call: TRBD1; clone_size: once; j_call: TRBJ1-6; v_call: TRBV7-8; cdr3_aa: CASSLEQGAYYNSPLHF; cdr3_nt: TGTGCCAGCAGCCTCGAACAGGGGGCATACTATAATTCACCCCTCCACTTT
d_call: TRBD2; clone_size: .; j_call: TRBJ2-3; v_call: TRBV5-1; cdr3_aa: CASSLNYGGEYTQYF; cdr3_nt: TGCGCCAGCAGCTTGAACTACGGGGGGGAATATACGCAGTATTTT
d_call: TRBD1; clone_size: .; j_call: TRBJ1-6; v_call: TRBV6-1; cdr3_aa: CATSQGADSPLHF; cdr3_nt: TGTGCCACTTCACAGGGGGCGGATTCACCCCTCCACTTT
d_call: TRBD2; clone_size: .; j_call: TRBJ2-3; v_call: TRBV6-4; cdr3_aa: CASSPTSGGPTDTQYF; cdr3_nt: TGTGCCAGCAGCCCGACTAGCGGGGGACCAACAGATACGCAGTATTTT
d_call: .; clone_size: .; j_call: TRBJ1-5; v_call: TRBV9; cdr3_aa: CASSSRDLNQPQHF; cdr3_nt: TGTGCCAGCAGTTCGCGGGACTTAAATCAGCCCCAGCATTTT
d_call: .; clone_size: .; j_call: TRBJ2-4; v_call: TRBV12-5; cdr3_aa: CASGPGDLAKNIQYF; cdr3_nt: TGTGCTAGTGGGCCTGGGGACCTAGCCAAAAACATTCAGTACTTC
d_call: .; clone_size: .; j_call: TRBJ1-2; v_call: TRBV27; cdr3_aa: CASSAQGPDGYTF; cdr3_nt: TGTGCCAGCAGTGCCCAGGGCCCAGATGGCTACACCTTC
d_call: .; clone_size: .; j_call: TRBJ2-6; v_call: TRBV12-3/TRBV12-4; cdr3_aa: CASTLSGANVLTF; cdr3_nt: TGTGCCAGCACTTTATCTGGGGCCAACGTCCTGACTTTC
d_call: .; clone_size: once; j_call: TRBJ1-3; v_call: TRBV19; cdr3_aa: CASSIGFSGNTIYF; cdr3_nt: TGTGCCAGTAGTATAGGCTTCTCTGGAAACACCATATATTTT
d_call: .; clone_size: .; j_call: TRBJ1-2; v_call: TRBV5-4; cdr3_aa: CASSLGTSYSYGYTF; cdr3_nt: TGTGCCAGCAGCCTCGGGACATCTTATTCATATGGCTACACCTTC
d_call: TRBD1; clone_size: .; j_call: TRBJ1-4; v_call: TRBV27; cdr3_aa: CASSTGQGGAANEKLFF; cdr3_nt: TGTGCCAGCAGTACAGGACAGGGAGGAGCGGCTAATGAAAAACTGTTTTTT
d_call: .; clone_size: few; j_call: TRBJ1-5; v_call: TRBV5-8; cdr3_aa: CASSLSGHNNQPQHF; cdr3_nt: TGTGCCAGCAGCTTATCGGGACACAACAATCAGCCCCAGCATTTT
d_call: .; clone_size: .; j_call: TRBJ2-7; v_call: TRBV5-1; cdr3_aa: CASTRGGIKDEQYF; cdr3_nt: TGCGCCAGCACCAGGGGGGGGATAAAGGACGAGCAGTACTTC
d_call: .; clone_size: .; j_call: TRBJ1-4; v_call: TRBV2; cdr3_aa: CASGGTAYNEKLFF; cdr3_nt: TGTGCCAGCGGAGGGACGGCTTATAATGAAAAACTGTTTTTT
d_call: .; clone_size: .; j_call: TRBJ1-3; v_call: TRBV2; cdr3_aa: CASNLGGTLNSGNTIYF; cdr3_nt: TGTGCCAGCAACCTGGGGGGCACGCTGAACTCTGGAAACACCATATATTTT
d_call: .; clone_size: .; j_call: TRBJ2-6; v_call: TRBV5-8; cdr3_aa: CASSPGSGANVLTF; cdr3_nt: TGTGCCAGCAGCCCAGGGTCTGGGGCCAACGTCCTGACTTTC
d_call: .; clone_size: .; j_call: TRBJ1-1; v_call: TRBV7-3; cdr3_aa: CASRVRQSNTEAFF; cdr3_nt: TGTGCCAGCAGGGTGAGACAGTCGAACACTGAAGCTTTCTTT
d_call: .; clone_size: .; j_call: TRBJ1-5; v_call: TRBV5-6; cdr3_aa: CASSYLDSNQPQHF; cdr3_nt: TGTGCCAGCAGCTACTTGGACAGCAATCAGCCCCAGCATTTT
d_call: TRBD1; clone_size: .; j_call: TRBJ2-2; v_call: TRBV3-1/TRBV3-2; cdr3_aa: CASSQDRTGGIGELFF; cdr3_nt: TGTGCCAGCAGCCAAGATCGGACAGGGGGGATCGGGGAGCTGTTTTTT
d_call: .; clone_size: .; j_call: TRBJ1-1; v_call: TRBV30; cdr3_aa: CAWRTPHDDGKTLNTEAFF; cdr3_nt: TGTGCCTGGAGGACCCCCCACGACGACGGTAAGACCTTGAACACTGAAGCTTTCTTT
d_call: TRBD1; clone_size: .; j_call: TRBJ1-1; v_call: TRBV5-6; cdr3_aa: CASSLNRGVGADTEAFF; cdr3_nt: TGTGCCAGCAGCTTGAACAGGGGGGTCGGGGCGGACACTGAAGCTTTCTTT
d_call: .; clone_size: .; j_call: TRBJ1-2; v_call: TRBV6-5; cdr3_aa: CASSSSIGGYTF; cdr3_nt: TGTGCCAGCAGTTCGTCCATTGGTGGCTACACCTTC
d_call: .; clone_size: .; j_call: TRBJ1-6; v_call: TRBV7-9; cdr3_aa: CASSLQGRNSPLHF; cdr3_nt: TGTGCCAGCAGCTTGCAGGGTCGGAATTCACCCCTCCACTTT